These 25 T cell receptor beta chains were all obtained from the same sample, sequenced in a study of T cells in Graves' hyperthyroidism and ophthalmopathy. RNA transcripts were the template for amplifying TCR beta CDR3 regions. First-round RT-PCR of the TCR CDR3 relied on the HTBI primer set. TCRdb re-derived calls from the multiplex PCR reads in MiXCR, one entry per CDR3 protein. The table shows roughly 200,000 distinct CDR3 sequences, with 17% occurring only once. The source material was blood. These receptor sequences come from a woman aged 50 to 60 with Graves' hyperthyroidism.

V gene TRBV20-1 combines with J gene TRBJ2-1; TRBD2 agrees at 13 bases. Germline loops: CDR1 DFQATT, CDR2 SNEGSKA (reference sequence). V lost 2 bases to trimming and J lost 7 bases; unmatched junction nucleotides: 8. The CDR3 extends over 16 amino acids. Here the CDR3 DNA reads TGCAGTGCTAGAAGAAGAAGGACTAGCGGGGGAAATGAGCAGTTCTTC. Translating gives CSARRRRTSGGNEQFF.

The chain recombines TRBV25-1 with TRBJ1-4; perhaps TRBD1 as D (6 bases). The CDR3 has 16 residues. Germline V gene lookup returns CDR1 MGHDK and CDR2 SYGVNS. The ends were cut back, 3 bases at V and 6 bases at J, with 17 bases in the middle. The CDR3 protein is CASSDPFRDTHEKLFF. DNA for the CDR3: TGTGCCAGCAGTGACCCCTTTCGGGACACCCATGAAAAACTGTTTTTT.

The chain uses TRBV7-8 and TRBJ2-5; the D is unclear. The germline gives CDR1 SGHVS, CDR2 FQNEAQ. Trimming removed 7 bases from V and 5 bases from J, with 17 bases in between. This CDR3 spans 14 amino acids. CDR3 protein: CASTQGRVGETQYF. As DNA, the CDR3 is TGTGCCAGCACCCAAGGGCGTGTGGGGGAGACCCAGTACTTC.

The CDR3: CASSVTRWRTYEQYF. CDR3 sequence (DNA): TGTGCCAGCAGCGTAACTAGATGGAGAACTTACGAGCAGTACTTC. The gene calls are TRBV6-1 and TRBJ2-7, with D tentatively TRBD2 (5 bases). Per germline, CDR1 MNHNS and CDR2 SASEGT. The CDR3 runs 15 residues. Trimming left V 6 bases short and J 4 bases short, with 19 bases between.

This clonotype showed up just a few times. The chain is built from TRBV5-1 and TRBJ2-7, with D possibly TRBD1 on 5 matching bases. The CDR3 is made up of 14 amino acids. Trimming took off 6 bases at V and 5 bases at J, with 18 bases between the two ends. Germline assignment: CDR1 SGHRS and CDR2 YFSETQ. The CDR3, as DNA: TGCGCCAGCAATCTCCGCCAGGGTTCCAACGAGCAGTACTTC. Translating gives CASNLRQGSNEQYF.

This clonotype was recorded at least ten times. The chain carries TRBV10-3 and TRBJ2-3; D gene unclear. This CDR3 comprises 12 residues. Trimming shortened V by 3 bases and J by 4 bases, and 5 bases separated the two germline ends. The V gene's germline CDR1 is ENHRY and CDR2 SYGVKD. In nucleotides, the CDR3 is TGTGCCATCAGTGACCAACCAGATACGCAGTATTTT. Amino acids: CAISDQPDTQYF.

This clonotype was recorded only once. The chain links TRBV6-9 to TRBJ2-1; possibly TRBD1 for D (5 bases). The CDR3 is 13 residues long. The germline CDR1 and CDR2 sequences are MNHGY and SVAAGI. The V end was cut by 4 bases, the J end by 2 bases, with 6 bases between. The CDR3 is CASSSDTYNEQFF. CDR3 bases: TGTGCCAGCAGTTCGGACACCTACAATGAGCAGTTCTTC.

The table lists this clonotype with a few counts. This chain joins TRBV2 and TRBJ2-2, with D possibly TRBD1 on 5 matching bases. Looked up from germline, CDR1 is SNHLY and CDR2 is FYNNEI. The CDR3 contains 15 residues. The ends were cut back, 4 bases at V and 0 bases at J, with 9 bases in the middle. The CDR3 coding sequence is TGTGCCAGCAGTGTCAGGGCCCCGAACACCGGGGAGCTGTTTTTT. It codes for CASSVRAPNTGELFF.

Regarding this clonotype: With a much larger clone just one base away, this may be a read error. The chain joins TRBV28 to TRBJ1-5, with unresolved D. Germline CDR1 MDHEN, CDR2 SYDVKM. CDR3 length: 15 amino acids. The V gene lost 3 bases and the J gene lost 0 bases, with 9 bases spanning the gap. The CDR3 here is CASSLPDSSNQPQHF. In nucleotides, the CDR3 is TGTGCCAGCAGTTTGCCAGATAGTAGCAATCAGCCCCAGCATTTT.

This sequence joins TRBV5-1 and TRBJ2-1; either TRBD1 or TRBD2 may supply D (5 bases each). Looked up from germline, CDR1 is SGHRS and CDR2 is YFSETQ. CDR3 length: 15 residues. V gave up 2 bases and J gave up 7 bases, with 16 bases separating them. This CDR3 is CASSFFGTDQNEQFF. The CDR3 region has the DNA TGCGCCAGCAGCTTTTTCGGGACGGATCAGAATGAGCAGTTCTTC.

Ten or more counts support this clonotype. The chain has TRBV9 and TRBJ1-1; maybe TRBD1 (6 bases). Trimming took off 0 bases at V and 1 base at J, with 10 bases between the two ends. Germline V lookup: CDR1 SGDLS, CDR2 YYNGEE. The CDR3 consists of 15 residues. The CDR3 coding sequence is TGTGCCAGCAGCGTAGGGAGAGGGGGGAACACTGAAGCTTTCTTT. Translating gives CASSVGRGGNTEAFF.

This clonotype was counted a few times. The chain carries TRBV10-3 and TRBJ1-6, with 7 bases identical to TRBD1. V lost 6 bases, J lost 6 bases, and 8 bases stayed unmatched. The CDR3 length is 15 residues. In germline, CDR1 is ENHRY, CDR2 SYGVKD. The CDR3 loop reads CAISPGGNSNSPLHF. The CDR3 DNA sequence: TGTGCCATCAGCCCAGGGGGAAACTCTAATTCACCCCTCCACTTT.

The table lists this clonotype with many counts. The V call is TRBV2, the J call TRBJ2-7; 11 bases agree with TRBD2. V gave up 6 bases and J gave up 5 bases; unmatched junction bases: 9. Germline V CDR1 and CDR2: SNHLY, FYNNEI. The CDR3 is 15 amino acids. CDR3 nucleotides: TGTGCCAGCAGCAATCCCCTAGCGGGAGGCGACGAGCAGTACTTC. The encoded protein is CASSNPLAGGDEQYF.

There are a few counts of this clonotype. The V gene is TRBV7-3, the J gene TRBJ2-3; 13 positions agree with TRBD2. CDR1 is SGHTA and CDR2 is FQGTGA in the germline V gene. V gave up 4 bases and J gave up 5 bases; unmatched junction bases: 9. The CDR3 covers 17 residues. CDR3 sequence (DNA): TGTGCCAGCAGCTCACCCGGGACTAGCGGGATTGAAGATACGCAGTATTTT. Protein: CASSSPGTSGIEDTQYF.

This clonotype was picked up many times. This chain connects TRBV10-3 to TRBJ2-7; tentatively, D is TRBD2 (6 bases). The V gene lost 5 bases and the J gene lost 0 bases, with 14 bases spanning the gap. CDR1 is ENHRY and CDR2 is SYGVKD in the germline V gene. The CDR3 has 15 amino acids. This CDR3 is CAISPLETSSYEQYF. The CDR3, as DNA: TGTGCCATCAGTCCCCTCGAGACTAGCTCCTACGAGCAGTACTTC.

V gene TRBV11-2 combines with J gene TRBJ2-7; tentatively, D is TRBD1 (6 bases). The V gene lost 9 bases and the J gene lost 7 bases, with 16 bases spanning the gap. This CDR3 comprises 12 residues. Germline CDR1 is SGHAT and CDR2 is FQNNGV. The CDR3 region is CASSIGGFEQYF. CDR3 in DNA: TGTGCCAGTAGTATAGGGGGATTTGAGCAGTACTTC.

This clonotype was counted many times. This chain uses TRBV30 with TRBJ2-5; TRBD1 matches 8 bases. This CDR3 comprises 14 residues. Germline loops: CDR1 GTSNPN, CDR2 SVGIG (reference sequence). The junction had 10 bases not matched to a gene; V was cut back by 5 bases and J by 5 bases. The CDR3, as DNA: TGTGCCTGGGGGAGAGGTACAGGGGGGGAGACCCAGTACTTC. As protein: CAWGRGTGGETQYF.

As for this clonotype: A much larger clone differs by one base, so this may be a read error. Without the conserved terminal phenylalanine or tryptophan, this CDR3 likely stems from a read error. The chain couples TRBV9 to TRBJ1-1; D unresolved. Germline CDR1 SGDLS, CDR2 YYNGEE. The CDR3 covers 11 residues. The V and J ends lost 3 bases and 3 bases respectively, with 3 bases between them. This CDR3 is CASSADTEAFL. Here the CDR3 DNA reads TGTGCCAGCAGCGCGGACACTGAAGCTTTCCTT.

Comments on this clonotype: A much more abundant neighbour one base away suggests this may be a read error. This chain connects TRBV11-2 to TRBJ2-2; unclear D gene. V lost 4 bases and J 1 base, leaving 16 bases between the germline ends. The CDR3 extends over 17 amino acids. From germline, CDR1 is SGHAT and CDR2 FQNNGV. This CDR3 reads CASSSGQDMMNTGELFF. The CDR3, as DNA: TGTGCCAGCAGCTCCGGCCAGGATATGATGAACACCGGGGAGCTGTTTTTT. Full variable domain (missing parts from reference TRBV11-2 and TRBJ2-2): EAGVAQSPRYKIIEKRQSVAFWCNPISGHATLYWYQQILGQGPKLLIQFQNNGVVDDSQLPKDRFSAERLKGVDSTLKIQPAKLEDSAVYLCASSSGQDMMNTGELFFGEGSRLTVL.

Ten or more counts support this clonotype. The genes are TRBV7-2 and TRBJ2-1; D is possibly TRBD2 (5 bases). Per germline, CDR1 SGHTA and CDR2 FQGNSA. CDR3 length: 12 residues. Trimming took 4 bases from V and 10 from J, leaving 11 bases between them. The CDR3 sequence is CASSWESGEQFF. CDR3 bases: TGTGCCAGCAGCTGGGAGTCGGGGGAGCAGTTCTTC.

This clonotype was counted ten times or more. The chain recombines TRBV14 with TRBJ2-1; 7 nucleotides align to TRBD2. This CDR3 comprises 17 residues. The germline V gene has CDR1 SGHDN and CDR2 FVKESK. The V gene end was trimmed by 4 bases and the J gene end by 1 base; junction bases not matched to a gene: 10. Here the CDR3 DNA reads TGTGCCAGCAGCCCCCTAGGCGGGAGACAGTCCTACAATGAGCAGTTCTTC. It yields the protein CASSPLGGRQSYNEQFF.

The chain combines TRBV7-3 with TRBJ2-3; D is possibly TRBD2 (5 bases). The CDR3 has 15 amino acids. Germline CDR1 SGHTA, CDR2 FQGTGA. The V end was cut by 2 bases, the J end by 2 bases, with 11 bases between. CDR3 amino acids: CASSLAGRTTDTQYF. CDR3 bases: TGTGCCAGCAGCTTAGCGGGCCGAACCACAGATACGCAGTATTTT. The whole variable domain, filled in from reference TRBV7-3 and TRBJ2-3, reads GAGVSQTPSNKVTEKGKYVELRCDPISGHTALYWYRQSLGQGPEFLIYFQGTGAADDSGLPNDRFFAVRPEGSVSTLKIQRTERGDSAVYLCASSLAGRTTDTQYFGPGTRLTVL.

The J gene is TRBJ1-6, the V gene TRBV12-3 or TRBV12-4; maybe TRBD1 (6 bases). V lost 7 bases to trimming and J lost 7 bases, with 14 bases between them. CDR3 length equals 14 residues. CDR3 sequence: CASTRGHKNSPLHF. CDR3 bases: TGTGCCAGCACCCGGGGACATAAAAATTCACCCCTCCACTTT.

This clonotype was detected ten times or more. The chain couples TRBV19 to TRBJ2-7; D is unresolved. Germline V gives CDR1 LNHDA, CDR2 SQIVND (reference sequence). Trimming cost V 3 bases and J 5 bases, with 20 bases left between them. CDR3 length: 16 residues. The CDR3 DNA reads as TGTGCCAGTAGTATTTGGAAGGGCCTCACTTTCCACGAGCAGTACTTC. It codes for CASSIWKGLTFHEQYF.

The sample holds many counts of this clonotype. The CDR3 region is CASSSGGRERERNEQFF. The CDR3 nucleotides are TGTGCCAGCAGCTCGGGAGGCAGGGAGCGGGAGAGGAATGAGCAGTTCTTC. J is TRBJ2-1 and V is TRBV7-9; 8 nucleotides align to TRBD2. The CDR3 is made up of 17 amino acids. Per germline, CDR1 SEHNR and CDR2 FQNEAQ (reference sequence). V was clipped by 4 bases and J by 7 bases; unmatched bases: 15.